A single TCR beta chain is shown here with its context. This entry belongs to a study of blood T cell repertoires in COVID-19. Study at large: Acute-phase and convalescent COVID-19 samples originated in the United States, Italy and Spain. Sample material is recorded as cDNA or gDNA derived from T cells, B-cell-depleted T cells, or PBMCs.

This CDR3 is built from 14 residues. V dropped 3 bases and J dropped 5 bases, with 11 bases sitting between them. The germline gives CDR1 DFQATT, CDR2 SNEGSKA (reference sequence). Source study methods: By means of reference gene primer amplification, nucleated cell counts were estimated. Sequenced by immunoSEQ multiplex PCR; TCRdb stores in-frame clones only, minus some. V and J calls and clone size follow that table, whereas D and trimming were derived from the DNA. The sample carries about 52,000 clones, over 75% recorded once. The origin of this receptor is a human donor in a cohort sampled during active COVID-19. The sample was peripheral blood. The gene calls are TRBV20-1 and TRBJ1-6; D unclear. The chain's CDR3 is CSASYQTNNSPLHF. CDR3 bases: TGCAGTGCTAGTTACCAGACTAATAATTCACCCCTCCACTTT.